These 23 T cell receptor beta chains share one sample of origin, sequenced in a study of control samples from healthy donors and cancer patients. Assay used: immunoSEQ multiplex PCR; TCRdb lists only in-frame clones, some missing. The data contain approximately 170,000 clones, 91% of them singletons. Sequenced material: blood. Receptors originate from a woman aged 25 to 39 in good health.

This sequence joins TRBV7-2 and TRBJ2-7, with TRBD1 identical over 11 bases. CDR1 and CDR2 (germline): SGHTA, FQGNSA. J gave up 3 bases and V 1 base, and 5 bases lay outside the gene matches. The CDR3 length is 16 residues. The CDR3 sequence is CASSLGTGGAVYEQYF. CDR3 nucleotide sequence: TGTGCCAGCAGCTTAGGGACAGGGGGCGCCGTCTACGAGCAGTACTTC.

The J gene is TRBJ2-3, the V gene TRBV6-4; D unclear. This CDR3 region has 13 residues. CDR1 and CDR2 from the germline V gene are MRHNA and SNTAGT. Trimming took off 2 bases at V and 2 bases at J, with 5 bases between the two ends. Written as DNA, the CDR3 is TGTGCCAGCAGTGACCAACCCACAGATACGCAGTATTTT. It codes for CASSDQPTDTQYF.

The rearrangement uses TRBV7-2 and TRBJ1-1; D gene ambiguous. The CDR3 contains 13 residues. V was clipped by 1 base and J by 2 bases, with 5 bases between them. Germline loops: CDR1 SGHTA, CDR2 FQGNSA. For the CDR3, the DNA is TGTGCCAGCAGCTTAGGGTACAACACTGAAGCTTTCTTT. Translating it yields CASSLGYNTEAFF.

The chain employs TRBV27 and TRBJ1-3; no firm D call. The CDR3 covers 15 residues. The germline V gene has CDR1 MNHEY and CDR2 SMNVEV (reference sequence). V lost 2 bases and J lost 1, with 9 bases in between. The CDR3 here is CASSLGRESGNTIYF. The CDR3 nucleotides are TGTGCCAGCAGTTTAGGGAGGGAGTCTGGAAACACCATATATTTT.

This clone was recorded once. CDR3: CASITGTDYEQYF. The CDR3 bases are TGTGCCAGCATCACGGGGACAGACTACGAGCAGTACTTC. The chain combines TRBV5-8 with TRBJ2-7; 7 bases are shared with TRBD1. This CDR3 region has 13 residues. V dropped 6 bases and J dropped 3; count of bases not matched to a gene: 6. CDR1 is SGHTS and CDR2 is YDEGEE in the germline V gene.

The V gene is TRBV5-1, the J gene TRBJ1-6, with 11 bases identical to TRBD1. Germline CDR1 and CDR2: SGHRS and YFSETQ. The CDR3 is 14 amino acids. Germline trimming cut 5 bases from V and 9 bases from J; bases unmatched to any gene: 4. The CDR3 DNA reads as TGCGCCAGCAGTCCCGGGACAGGGGGTTCACCCCTCCACTTT. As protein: CASSPGTGGSPLHF.

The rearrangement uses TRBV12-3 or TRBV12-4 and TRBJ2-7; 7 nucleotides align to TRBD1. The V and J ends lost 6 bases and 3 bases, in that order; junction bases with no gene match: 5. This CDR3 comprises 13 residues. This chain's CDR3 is CASSLRTGYEQYF. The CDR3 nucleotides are TGTGCCAGCAGCCTACGGACAGGCTACGAGCAGTACTTC.

This chain's CDR3 is CASSLETSGSTDTQYF. The CDR3 nucleotides read TGCGCCAGCAGCTTGGAGACTAGCGGTAGCACAGATACGCAGTATTTT. The genes are TRBV5-1 and TRBJ2-3; 9 positions match TRBD2. The CDR3 is 16 residues long. Germline trimming cut 0 bases from V and 0 bases from J; bases unmatched to any gene: 2. Germline V CDR1 and CDR2: SGHRS, YFSETQ.

CDR3 residues: CASSYRTGANSPLHF. CDR3 bases: TGTGCCAGCAGTTACCGGACAGGGGCGAATTCACCCCTCCACTTT. The chain is built from TRBV6-5 and TRBJ1-6, with 9 nucleotides matching TRBD1. J gave up 7 bases and V 2 bases, and 3 bases lay outside the gene matches. The CDR3 runs to 15 residues. The germline V gene has CDR1 MNHEY and CDR2 SVGAGI.

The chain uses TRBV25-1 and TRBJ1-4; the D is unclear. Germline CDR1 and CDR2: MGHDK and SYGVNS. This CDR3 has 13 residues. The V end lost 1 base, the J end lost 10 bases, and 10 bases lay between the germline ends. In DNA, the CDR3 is TGTGCCAGCAGTGAATGGATCGGAGGAAAACTGTTTTTT. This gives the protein CASSEWIGGKLFF.

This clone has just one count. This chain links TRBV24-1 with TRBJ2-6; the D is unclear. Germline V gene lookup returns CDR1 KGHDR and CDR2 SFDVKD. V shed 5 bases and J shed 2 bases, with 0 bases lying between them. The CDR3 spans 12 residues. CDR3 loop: CATSAGANVLTF. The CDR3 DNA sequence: TGTGCCACCAGTGCTGGGGCCAACGTCCTGACTTTC.

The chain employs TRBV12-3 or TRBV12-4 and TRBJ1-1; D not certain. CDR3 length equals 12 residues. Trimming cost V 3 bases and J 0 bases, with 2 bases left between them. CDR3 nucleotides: TGTGCCAGCAGTTTCCTGAACACTGAAGCTTTCTTT. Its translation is CASSFLNTEAFF.

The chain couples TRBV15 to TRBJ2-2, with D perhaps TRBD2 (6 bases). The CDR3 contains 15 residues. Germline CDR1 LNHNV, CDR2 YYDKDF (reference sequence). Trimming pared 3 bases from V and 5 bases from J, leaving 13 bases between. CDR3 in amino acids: CATSRDLAITGELFF. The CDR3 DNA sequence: TGTGCCACCAGCAGGGACCTAGCGATTACCGGGGAGCTGTTTTTT.

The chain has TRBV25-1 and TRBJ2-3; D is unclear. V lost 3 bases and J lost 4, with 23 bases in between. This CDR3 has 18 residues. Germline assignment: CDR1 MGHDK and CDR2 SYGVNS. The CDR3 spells CASSEGQGPPTFPDTQYF. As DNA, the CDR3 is TGTGCCAGCAGTGAGGGTCAAGGCCCCCCGACATTCCCAGATACGCAGTATTTT.

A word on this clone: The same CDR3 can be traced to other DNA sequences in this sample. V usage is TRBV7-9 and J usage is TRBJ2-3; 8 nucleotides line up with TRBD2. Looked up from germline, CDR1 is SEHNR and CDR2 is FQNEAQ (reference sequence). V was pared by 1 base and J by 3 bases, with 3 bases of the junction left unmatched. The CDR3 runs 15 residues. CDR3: CASSLGSGGTDTQYF. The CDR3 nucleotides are TGTGCCAGCAGCTTAGGGTCGGGAGGGACAGATACGCAGTATTTT.

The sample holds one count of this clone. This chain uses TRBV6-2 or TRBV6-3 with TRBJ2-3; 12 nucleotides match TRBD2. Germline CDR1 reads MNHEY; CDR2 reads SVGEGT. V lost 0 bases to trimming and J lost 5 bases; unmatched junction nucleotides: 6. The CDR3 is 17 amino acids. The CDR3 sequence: CASSYSPLAGGGDTQYF. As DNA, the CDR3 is TGTGCCAGCAGTTACTCCCCCCTAGCGGGAGGGGGAGATACGCAGTATTTT.

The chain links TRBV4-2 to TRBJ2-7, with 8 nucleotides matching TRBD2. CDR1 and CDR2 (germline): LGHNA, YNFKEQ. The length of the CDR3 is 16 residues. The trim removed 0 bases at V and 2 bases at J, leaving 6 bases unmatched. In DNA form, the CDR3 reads TGTGCCAGCAGCCAAGATTGGGACGGGGGGGCCTACGAGCAGTACTTC. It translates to CASSQDWDGGAYEQYF.

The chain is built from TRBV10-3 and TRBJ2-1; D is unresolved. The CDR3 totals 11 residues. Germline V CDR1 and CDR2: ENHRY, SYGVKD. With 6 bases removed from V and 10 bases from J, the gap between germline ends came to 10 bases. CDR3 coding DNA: TGTGCCATCAGCTACGACTCAGAGCAGTTCTTC. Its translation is CAISYDSEQFF.

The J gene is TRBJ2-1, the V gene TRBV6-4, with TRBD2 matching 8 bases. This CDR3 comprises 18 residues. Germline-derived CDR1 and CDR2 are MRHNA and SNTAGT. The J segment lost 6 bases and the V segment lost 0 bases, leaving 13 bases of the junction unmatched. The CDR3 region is CASSDSFSKIGRANEQFF. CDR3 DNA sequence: TGTGCCAGCAGTGACTCATTTTCCAAAATCGGGAGGGCCAATGAGCAGTTCTTC.

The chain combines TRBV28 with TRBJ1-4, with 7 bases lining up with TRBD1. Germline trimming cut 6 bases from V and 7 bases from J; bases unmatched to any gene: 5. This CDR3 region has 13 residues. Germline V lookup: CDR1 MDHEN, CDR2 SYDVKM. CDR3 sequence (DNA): TGTGCCAGCAGGAATGACAGGGTTGAAAAACTGTTTTTT. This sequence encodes CASRNDRVEKLFF.

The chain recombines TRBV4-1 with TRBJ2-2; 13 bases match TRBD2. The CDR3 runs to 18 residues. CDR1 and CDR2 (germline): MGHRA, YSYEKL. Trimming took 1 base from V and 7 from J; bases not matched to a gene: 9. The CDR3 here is CASSQAPGLAGRDGELFF. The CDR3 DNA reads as TGCGCCAGCAGCCAAGCCCCGGGACTAGCGGGGAGGGACGGGGAGCTGTTTTTT.

The CDR3 region is CASSIVQGEGYGYTF. The CDR3, as DNA: TGTGCCAGTAGTATAGTACAGGGAGAAGGCTATGGCTACACCTTC. The J gene is TRBJ1-2, the V gene TRBV19; tentatively, D is TRBD1 (6 bases). The CDR3 has 15 residues. Germline CDR1 is LNHDA and CDR2 is SQIVND (reference sequence). V lost 1 base, J lost 4 bases, and 13 bases lay in between.

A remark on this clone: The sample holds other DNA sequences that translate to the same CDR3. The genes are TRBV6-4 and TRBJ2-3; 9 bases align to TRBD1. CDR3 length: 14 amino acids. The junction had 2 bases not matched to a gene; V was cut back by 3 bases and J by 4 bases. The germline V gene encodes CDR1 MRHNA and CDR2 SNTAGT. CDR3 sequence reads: CASSEGQGSDTQYF. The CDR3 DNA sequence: TGTGCCAGCAGTGAGGGACAGGGATCAGATACGCAGTATTTT.